This T cell receptor beta chain is drawn from a study of CD8 T cells in ankylosing spondylitis. Of note for this clonotype: The antigen remains undetermined. This could be a read error, since a much larger clone is one nucleotide away. Likely a read error: the CDR3 ends without its conserved phenylalanine or tryptophan.

MiXCR was run by TCRdb on the 5' RACE reads, yielding one entry per CDR3 protein. The table includes roughly 69,000 distinct CDR3 sequences, roughly 5.2% detected once. CDR1 LNHDA and CDR2 SQIVND come from the germline V gene (reference sequence). The V end was cut by 3 bases, the J end by 5 bases, with 10 bases between. CDR3 length: 13 residues. General study results and limits: Apparently characteristic of ankylosing spondylitis blood was a TCR beta motif (eight highly homologous variants).

Sequences were obtained from blood, either unsorted or a sorted T cell fraction (not recorded which). The TCR originated in a male donor with ankylosing spondylitis or in good health (not recorded which). V usage is TRBV19 and J usage is TRBJ1-1, with D maybe TRBD1 (5 bases). The CDR3: CASSMVGRTEAFS. In DNA, the CDR3 is TGTGCCAGTAGTATGGTGGGACGGACTGAAGCTTTCTCT.